This T cell receptor beta chain is from a study of T-cell reconstitution after alpha-beta-depleted transplantation in children. Germline assignment: CDR1 KGHSH and CDR2 LQKENI. V was clipped by 3 bases and J by 0 bases, with 15 bases between them. The CDR3 consists of 18 residues. A TCRbeta library incorporating unique molecular identifiers was prepared. TCRdb reprocessed the PCR reads via MiXCR and lists one record per CDR3 protein. The sample records 600,000 to 800,000 distinct CDR3 sequences, roughly 13% being singletons. The clonotype comes from a girl under 10 years old with congenital amegakaryocytic thrombocytopenia, due to receive a stem cell transplant. The sample here was PBMCs, taken before TCRalphabeta/CD19-depleted stem cell transplant. The chain joins TRBV18 to TRBJ2-6, with D hard to call. DNA of the CDR3: TGTGCCAGCTCACCGACACCTACCGCTACCTCTGGGGCCAACGTCCTGACTTTC. It yields the protein CASSPTPTATSGANVLTF.